Sequencing of this TCR beta chain was carried out in a study of blood T cell repertoires in COVID-19. The repertoire was sequenced with immunoSEQ multiplex PCR; TCRdb's copy has only in-frame clones and lacks some. Of some 100,000 clones listed, approximately 78% are singletons. Germline values: CDR1 SGHRS, CDR2 YFSETQ. Trimming removed 4 bases at V and 1 base at J, with 18 bases between. The CDR3 consists of 18 residues. This TCR came from a human donor in a cohort sampled during active COVID-19. V usage is TRBV5-1 and J usage is TRBJ2-6; maybe TRBD2 (6 bases). Sequenced: peripheral blood. The CDR3 sequence: CASSLGSGEISGANVLTF. The CDR3 DNA is TGCGCCAGCAGCCTAGGATCGGGGGAAATTTCTGGGGCCAACGTCCTGACTTTC.